This T cell receptor (beta chain) was identified in a study of tumor and adjacent non-tumor tissue in lung cancer. Study-level background: Stage I to III disease affected 9 to 10 men and about 5 women aged roughly 31 to 85. Study results and limitations: Shorter survival was associated with higher TCR diversity in tumors. TCR diversity was significantly greater in tumor than normal lung tissue. Top 100 clones took a larger repertoire share in normal lung.

This sample's RNA came from whole unsorted tissue. Distant lung tissue was collected more than 3 cm away from the tumor edge. CDR1 DFQATT and CDR2 SNEGSKA come from the germline V gene (reference sequence). There are 14 residues in the CDR3. TCRbeta libraries were built with three rounds of nested PCR, modified from ARM-PCR. TCRdb processed the multiplex PCR reads anew with MiXCR; each CDR3 protein has one entry. The table lists about 110,000 distinct CDR3 sequences, 60% to 70% of them singletons. Worth noting for this clonotype: As yet, its antigen is unknown. At one boundary the junction diverges from the germline segment, which might be a read error.

V gene TRBV20-1 combines with J gene TRBJ2-3; 10 bases line up with TRBD2. The sample consisted of distant non-tumor lung tissue. This sequence was found in a man in his 60s with non-small cell lung cancer. CDR3 nucleotide sequence: TGCAGTGCTCGTAGCGGGGGGCGCACAGATAAGCAGTATTTT. Amino acid sequence: CSARSGGRTDKQYF.